Following are 9 T cell receptor beta chains from one sample sequenced in a study of T cell changes during pregnancy in multiple sclerosis. Produced via immunoSEQ multiplex PCR; TCRdb's table is partial and in-frame only. The profile shows tens of thousands of clones, about 91% of them singletons. This sample comprised peripheral blood, obtained before pregnancy. These receptors were obtained from a female donor with multiple sclerosis, enrolled in a pregnancy study.

The chain recombines TRBV7-2 with TRBJ1-1, with unresolved D. The CDR3 loop spans 12 amino acids. Per germline, CDR1 SGHTA and CDR2 FQGNSA. The V end was cut by 5 bases, the J end by 7 bases, with 11 bases between. The chain's CDR3 is CASSIDRGEAFF. CDR3 nucleotides: TGTGCCAGCAGCATAGATCGGGGTGAAGCTTTCTTT.

V is TRBV9 and J is TRBJ2-7, with a tentative D call TRBD1 (6 bases). This CDR3 is 15 amino acids long. Germline V lookup: CDR1 SGDLS, CDR2 YYNGEE. Deletions cut 4 bases from V and 5 bases from J, with 19 bases between. CDR3 region: CASSMGANALNEQYF. The CDR3, as DNA: TGTGCCAGCAGCATGGGGGCTAACGCCCTCAACGAGCAGTACTTC. The complete variable domain, with remaining parts taken from reference TRBV9 and TRBJ2-7, reads DSGVTQTPKHLITATGQRVTLRCSPRSGDLSVYWYQQSLDQGLQFLIQYYNGEERAKGNILERFSAQQFPDLHSELNLSSLELGDSALYFCASSMGANALNEQYFGPGTRLTVT.

This clone occurred once. This sequence joins TRBV5-1 and TRBJ2-4; D not certain. The CDR3 length is 18 residues. V was clipped by 0 bases and J by 1 base, with 17 bases between them. Germline V gene sequence: CDR1 SGHRS, CDR2 YFSETQ. This CDR3 reads CASSLDPTSPIAKNIQYF. The CDR3 DNA reads TGCGCCAGCAGCTTGGACCCCACCTCCCCTATTGCCAAAAACATTCAGTACTTC. Filled out from reference TRBV5-1 and TRBJ2-4, the complete variable domain reads KAGVTQTPRYLIKTRGQQVTLSCSPISGHRSVSWYQQTPGQGLQFLFEYFSETQRNKGNFPGRFSGRQFSNSRSEMNVSTLELGDSALYLCASSLDPTSPIAKNIQYFGAGTRLSVL.

The V and J genes are TRBV9 and TRBJ2-5, with a weak D call TRBD1 (5 bases). Germline values: CDR1 SGDLS, CDR2 YYNGEE. V was cut by 4 bases and J by 1 base, with 14 bases left in between. The CDR3 totals 15 residues. The CDR3 spells CASSPGQLSQETQYF. The CDR3 DNA sequence: TGTGCCAGCAGCCCCGGACAACTCAGCCAAGAGACCCAGTACTTC.

This chain links TRBV6-6 with TRBJ2-7; 13 bases agree with TRBD2. The ends lost 5 bases at V and 7 bases at J; junction bases unmatched: 8. Germline CDR1 MNHNY, CDR2 SVGAGI (reference sequence). The CDR3 loop spans 15 amino acids. This CDR3 is CASSQLAGGPDEQYF. DNA for the CDR3: TGTGCCAGCAGTCAACTAGCGGGAGGGCCCGATGAGCAGTACTTC.

V gene TRBV7-2 combines with J gene TRBJ2-1, with D possibly TRBD1 on 6 matching bases. The CDR3 totals 14 residues. Trimming removed 7 bases from V and 5 bases from J, with 15 bases in between. CDR1 is SGHTA, CDR2 FQGNSA, per germline. CDR3 residues: CASNSGQGNNEQFF. CDR3 in DNA: TGTGCCAGCAACTCTGGGCAGGGGAACAATGAGCAGTTCTTC.

V usage is TRBV19 and J usage is TRBJ2-3; D is ambiguous. The CDR3 contains 16 residues. The V gene lost 4 bases and the J gene lost 5 bases, with 19 bases spanning the gap. Germline V gives CDR1 LNHDA, CDR2 SQIVND (reference sequence). Here the CDR3 reads CASSTPVTPDGDTQYF. In DNA form, the CDR3 reads TGTGCCAGTAGTACCCCAGTAACCCCAGATGGAGATACGCAGTATTTT.

This rearrangement joins TRBV20-1 to TRBJ2-5, with D perhaps matching TRBD1 (6 bases). V lost 5 bases to trimming and J lost 5 bases, with 9 bases between them. The CDR3 spans 11 residues. Per the germline V gene, CDR1 is DFQATT and CDR2 is SNEGSKA (reference sequence). CDR3 coding DNA: TGCAGTGCTCACAGGGACGAGACCCAGTACTTC. It yields the protein CSAHRDETQYF.

This rearrangement joins TRBV25-1 to TRBJ2-7, with a tentative D call TRBD2 (6 bases). The germline gives CDR1 MGHDK, CDR2 SYGVNS. The CDR3 has 14 residues. V gave up 7 bases and J gave up 7 bases, with 20 bases separating them. CDR3 region: CASTQRGLAVEQYF. The CDR3 bases are TGTGCCAGCACCCAGAGGGGACTCGCTGTTGAGCAGTACTTC.